Listed here are 8 T cell receptor beta chains from one sample, sequenced in a study of PD-L1 blockade in urothelial cancer. Data came from immunoSEQ multiplex PCR; TCRdb stores just in-frame clones and leaves some out. The sample yields tens of thousands of clones, approximately 83% seen once. The material was PBMCs, obtained around atezolizumab (anti-PD-L1) treatment. These receptors were obtained from a man aged 55 to 70 with urothelial cancer.

The chain couples TRBV5-4 to TRBJ2-5; 9 bases align to TRBD2. CDR3 size: 18 residues. The ends lost 4 bases at V and 4 bases at J; junction bases unmatched: 17. Germline V gene sequence: CDR1 SGHNT, CDR2 YYREEE (reference sequence). CDR3 nucleotides: TGTGCCAGCAGCCAGGGAGCGCAGGCGGGAGGGCCTGGAGAGACCCAGTACTTC. The encoded protein is CASSQGAQAGGPGETQYF.

This chain links TRBV30 with TRBJ1-5; D not certain. Germline CDR1 GTSNPN, CDR2 SVGIG (reference sequence). This CDR3 is built from 15 residues. Between the trimmed V and J ends, which lost 5 bases and 0 bases, there was a span of 14 bases. DNA for the CDR3: TGTGCCTGGGCTTCGGGCGGGATTAGCAATCAGCCCCAGCATTTT. Translated: CAWASGGISNQPQHF.

The chain is built from TRBV5-1 and TRBJ2-7, with 8 bases aligning to TRBD1. J gave up 5 bases and V 1 base, and 8 bases lay outside the gene matches. This CDR3 region has 15 residues. Per the germline V gene, CDR1 is SGHRS and CDR2 is YFSETQ. In DNA, the CDR3 is TGCGCCAGCAGCTTGTTATGGGACAGGCCCAACGAGCAGTACTTC. It encodes CASSLLWDRPNEQYF.

The chain joins TRBV13 to TRBJ2-3; D is uncertain. Trimming took 6 bases from V and 2 from J, leaving 21 bases between them. Per the germline V gene, CDR1 is PRHDT and CDR2 is FYEKMQ (reference sequence). The CDR3 loop spans 17 amino acids. The chain's CDR3 is CASSPLTAGLVTDTQYF. CDR3 sequence (DNA): TGTGCCAGCAGTCCACTAACGGCCGGATTGGTCACAGATACGCAGTATTTT. The whole variable domain, remainder taken from reference TRBV13 and TRBJ2-3, is AAGVIQSPRHLIKEKRETATLKCYPIPRHDTVYWYQQGPGQDPQFLISFYEKMQSDKGSIPDRFSAQQFSDYHSELNMSSLELGDSALYFCASSPLTAGLVTDTQYFGPGTRLTVL.

This clone was seen a single time. This rearrangement joins TRBV18 to TRBJ2-5; 8 bases align to TRBD2. The V gene's germline CDR1 is KGHSH and CDR2 LQKENI. The CDR3 is made up of 15 amino acids. J gave up 5 bases and V 6 bases, and 11 bases lay outside the gene matches. The DNA of the CDR3 is TGTGCCAGCTCTCGGGGACCGGGAGGGCCGGAGACCCAGTACTTC. Protein product: CASSRGPGGPETQYF. Looking up the rest from reference TRBV18 and TRBJ2-5 gives the full variable domain: NAGVMQNPRHLVRRRGQEARLRCSPMKGHSHVYWYRQLPEEGLKFMVYLQKENIIDESGMPKERFSAEFPKEGPSILRIQQVVRGDSAAYFCASSRGPGGPETQYFGPGTRLLVL.

In its sample, this clone was seen once. The chain is built from TRBV6-1 and TRBJ1-2; 8 bases align to TRBD1. Germline values: CDR1 MNHNS, CDR2 SASEGT. The CDR3 is 15 amino acids. Unmatched junction bases numbered 13, after V lost 7 bases and J lost 6 bases. CDR3 sequence: CASNAIQGASNGYTF. For the CDR3, the DNA is TGTGCCAGCAATGCTATCCAGGGGGCGTCTAATGGCTACACCTTC.

CDR3 coding DNA: TGTGCCAGCAGCCCCACAGGTGTAGGAGAGACCCAGTACTTC. Its translation: CASSPTGVGETQYF. This chain links TRBV11-1 with TRBJ2-5; D might be TRBD1 (5 bases). Germline CDR1 SGHAT, CDR2 FQDESV (reference sequence). V lost 5 bases, J lost 4 bases, and 14 bases lay in between. There are 14 residues in the CDR3.

The V gene is TRBV9, the J gene TRBJ2-7; 8 positions agree with TRBD1. CDR3 length: 17 amino acids. CDR1 and CDR2 from the germline V gene are SGDLS and YYNGEE. Losses at the gene ends were 3 bases for V and 1 base for J; bases not matched to a gene: 12. In DNA, the CDR3 is TGTGCCAGCAGCGAGGCCTCAGGGACAGGACCATCCTACGAGCAGTACTTC. The encoded protein is CASSEASGTGPSYEQYF.